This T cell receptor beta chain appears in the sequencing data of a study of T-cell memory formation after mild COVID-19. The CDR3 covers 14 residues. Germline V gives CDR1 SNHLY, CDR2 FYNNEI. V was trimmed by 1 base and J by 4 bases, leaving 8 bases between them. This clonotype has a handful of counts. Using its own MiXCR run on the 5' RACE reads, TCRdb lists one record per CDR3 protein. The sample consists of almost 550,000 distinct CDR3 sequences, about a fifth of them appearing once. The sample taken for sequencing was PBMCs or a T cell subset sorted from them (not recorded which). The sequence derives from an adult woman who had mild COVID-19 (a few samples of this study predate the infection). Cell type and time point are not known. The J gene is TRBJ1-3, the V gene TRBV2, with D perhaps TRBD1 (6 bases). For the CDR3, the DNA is TGTGCCAGCAGTGAAGGGACAGCGGGAAACACCATATATTTT. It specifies CASSEGTAGNTIYF.